The rows below give T cell receptor beta chains drawn from one sample of a study of tumor-infiltrating lymphocytes in primary liver carcinoma. TCRdb fed the multiplex PCR reads into MiXCR, producing one record per CDR3 protein. In the table there are tens of thousands of distinct CDR3 sequences, about three quarters of which are singletons. The sequencing sample was made of liver tumor tissue from sampling region 2. These receptors were taken from a man aged 35 to 55 with primary liver carcinoma and hepatitis B virus infection. Both conserved end residues are part of each CDR3. A D gene is named only where the DNA matches it firmly. A row's size may be missing; if present it is once, few, many or a size class.

V,J,length,D,size,CDR3,DNA
TRBV11-3,TRBJ2-2,13,.,.,CGSSLDFTWGLFF,TGTGGCAGCAGCTTAGACTTCACCTGGGGGCTGTTTTTT
TRBV6-6,TRBJ1-5,14,.,.,CAGIEGNGNQSQHF,TGTGCCGGCATAGAGGGGAACGGCAATCAGTCCCAGCATTTT
TRBV11-1,TRBJ1-6,13,.,.,CASNRALVSPLHF,TGTGCCAGCAACCGAGCACTGGTTTCACCCCTCCACTTT
TRBV6-1,TRBJ2-1,16,.,many,CASSPPGLSSYNEQFF,TGTGCCAGCAGTCCTCCGGGACTTAGCTCCTACAATGAGCAGTTCTTC
TRBV28,TRBJ2-3,15,.,.,CASSLHSPSTDTQYF,TGTGCCAGCAGTTTGCACAGCCCTTCCACGGATACGCAGTATTTT
TRBV12-3/TRBV12-4,TRBJ2-7,14,.,.,CTSSIQGLPYEQYF,TGTACCAGCAGCATCCAGGGACTCCCATACGAGCAGTACTTC
TRBV30,TRBJ1-1,13,.,.,CVWSGRGGTEAFF,TGTGTCTGGAGTGGAAGGGGAGGGACTGAAGCCTTCTTT
TRBV4-2,TRBJ2-1,17,.,.,CASSLVSAGYTGNEQFF,TGTGCCAGCAGCCTAGTTTCAGCAGGATATACGGGGAATGAGCAGTTCTTC
TRBV6-1,TRBJ2-5,13,.,.,CANSRVSWETQYF,TGTGCCAACAGCCGGGTATCGTGGGAGACCCAGTACTTC
TRBV11-1,TRBJ2-2,15,.,.,CASRYTGPFSGELFF,TGTGCCAGCCGCTACACAGGACCTTTCTCCGGGGAGCTATTTTTT
TRBV29-1,TRBJ2-7,12,.,.,CSVSGRGEVQYF,TGCAGCGTTTCGGGACGTGGAGAAGTGCAGTACTTC
TRBV28,TRBJ2-2,15,.,many,CASSFNRPNTGELFF,TGTGCCAGCAGTTTCAACAGGCCGAACACCGGGGAGCTGTTTTTT
TRBV11-2,TRBJ2-1,17,.,.,CASGLGSRAGSYNEQFF,TGTGCCAGCGGCTTAGGTAGCAGGGCGGGCTCCTACAATGAGCAGTTCTTC
TRBV14,TRBJ2-1,16,.,.,CASSAVVGWLNNEQLF,TGTGCCAGCAGTGCCGTAGTGGGATGGCTAAACAATGAGCAGCTCTTC
TRBV30,TRBJ2-3,14,TRBD2,.,CAWSRLAFTNTQYF,TGTGCCTGGAGCCGACTAGCGTTCACGAATACGCAGTATTTT
TRBV20-1,TRBJ2-1,17,TRBD1,.,CGASKTGQGSFAGEQFF,TGCGGTGCTAGCAAAACCGGACAGGGGTCGTTTGCGGGGGAGCAGTTCTTC
TRBV28,TRBJ2-2,15,TRBD1,many,CASRPLQGYGGELFF,TGTGCCAGCAGACCCTTACAGGGGTACGGCGGGGAGCTGTTTTTT
TRBV4-3,TRBJ1-3,17,TRBD1,medium-sized,CASSQAPGQGAGNTIYF,TGCGCCAGCAGCCAAGCACCGGGACAGGGGGCTGGAAACACCATATATTTT
TRBV6-2/TRBV6-3,TRBJ1-5,14,.,once,CTNTLVNGDQPQHF,TGTACCAACACCCTGGTGAATGGGGATCAGCCCCAGCATTTT
TRBV7-2,TRBJ2-1,14,TRBD2,few,CASSITSAANEQFF,TGTGCCAGCAGCATCACTAGCGCCGCCAATGAGCAGTTCTTC
TRBV14,TRBJ2-1,16,TRBD2,once,CISSAVAGWVHNEQFF,TGTATCAGCAGTGCCGTAGCGGGATGGGTACACAATGAGCAGTTCTTC
TRBV6-2/TRBV6-3,TRBJ2-7,13,TRBD1,once,CASSPTGAYEQCF,TGTGCCAGCAGCCCTACAGGGGCCTACGAGCAGTGCTTC
TRBV6-1,TRBJ1-2,13,.,.,CASNTGESYGYTF,TGTGCCAGCAATACGGGAGAGTCATATGGCTACACCTTC
TRBV6-2/TRBV6-3,TRBJ2-1,11,.,medium-sized,CASSLPGPQFF,TGTGCCAGCAGCCTCCCCGGGCCTCAGTTCTTC
TRBV11-3,TRBJ2-1,14,.,.,CASSLGRENNGQFF,TGTGCCAGCAGCTTAGGCCGGGAGAATAATGGGCAGTTCTTC
TRBV30,TRBJ2-3,10,.,.,CAWRLDTQYF,TGTGCCTGGAGACTTGATACGCAGTATTTT
TRBV5-1,TRBJ2-5,14,TRBD1,.,CASHGQGGQETQYF,TGCGCCAGTCACGGACAGGGGGGACAAGAGACCCAGTACTTC
TRBV5-8,TRBJ2-5,14,.,.,CASSFGTCGETQYF,TGTGCCAGCAGCTTCGGGACTTGTGGAGAGACCCAGTACTTC
TRBV11-1,TRBJ2-2,15,.,.,CASRYTGSFSGELFF,TGTGCTAGCAGGTATACAGGATCTTTCTCCGGGGAGCTGTTTTTT
TRBV6-6,TRBJ1-1,13,.,.,CANSIGGTAEAFF,TGTGCCAACAGCATAGGGGGGACTGCTGAAGCTTTCTTT
TRBV11-1,TRBJ1-6,13,.,.,CASSLTLFSPLHF,TGCGCCAGCAGCCTGACACTGTTTTCACCCCTCCACTTT
TRBV7-9,TRBJ1-2,17,TRBD1,.,CASNSRLQGGRNYGYTF,TGTGCCAGCAACTCCAGACTCCAGGGGGGGCGCAACTATGGCTACACCTTC
TRBV6-2/TRBV6-3,TRBJ1-2,13,TRBD1,once,CASNAGTAHGYTF,TGTGCTAGCAACGCCGGGACAGCCCATGGCTACACCTTC
TRBV30,TRBJ2-1,13,.,.,CAWGGLFYNEQLF,TGTGCCTGGGGTGGACTTTTTTACAATGAGCAGCTCTTC
TRBV5-1,TRBJ2-1,15,.,.,CASSSGTTLQNGQFF,TGCGCCAGCAGCTCCGGGACAACCCTACAGAATGGGCAGTTCTTC
TRBV6-1,TRBJ1-1,13,.,.,CASTLKVYTEAFF,TGTGCCAGCACTCTCAAGGTGTACACTGAAGCTTTCTTT
TRBV6-2/TRBV6-3,TRBJ1-5,14,TRBD1,.,CASRYIGGEEPQHF,TGTGCCAGCAGGTACATAGGGGGCGAAGAGCCCCAGCATTTT
TRBV7-9,TRBJ2-3,14,TRBD2,.,CASSIAGGTDTQYF,TGTGCCAGCAGCATAGCGGGGGGTACAGATACGCAGTATTTT
TRBV6-2/TRBV6-3,TRBJ2-1,13,.,.,CASGHVPGSEQFF,TGTGCCAGCGGACATGTCCCAGGGAGTGAGCAGTTCTTC
TRBV6-1,TRBJ2-4,17,.,.,CVSSGALFGAAKNIQYF,TGTGTCAGCAGCGGAGCCTTATTCGGGGCAGCCAAAAACATTCAGTACTTC
TRBV11-1,TRBJ2-1,16,TRBD2,.,CVSSLDSGSVYNEQFF,TGTGTCAGTAGCCTCGATAGCGGGAGCGTGTACAATGAGCAGTTCTTC
TRBV4-3,TRBJ2-1,14,.,.,CASSLDKVGNEQFF,TGCGCCAGCAGCCTGGACAAGGTGGGGAATGAGCAGTTCTTC
TRBV5-1,TRBJ2-1,14,.,.,CASISNGGYNEQFF,TGCGCCAGCATCTCTAACGGGGGCTACAATGAGCAGTTCTTC
TRBV28,TRBJ1-2,16,.,.,CTSSTPPGTRTYGYTF,TGTACCAGCAGTACACCCCCCGGGACAAGAACCTATGGCTACACCTTC
TRBV5-4,TRBJ2-5,13,.,.,CASSPQNGEALYF,TGTGCCAGCAGCCCCCAAAACGGCGAGGCCCTGTACTTC
TRBV29-1,TRBJ1-5,13,.,.,CSAVGQIYQPQHF,TGCAGCGCTGTCGGACAGATCTATCAGCCCCAACATTTT
TRBV29-1,TRBJ2-2,11,.,.,CSVLYTGKLLF,TGCAGCGTCCTTTACACCGGGAAGCTGTTATTT